This T cell receptor beta chain originates from a study of cytomegalovirus exposure and HLA in healthy donors. Study-level points and caveats: In an earlier analysis, productive rearrangement rates for most beta V segments clustered near 87% or 30%.

A multiplex PCR was run with 60 Vbeta primers and 13 Jbeta primers. The method was immunoSEQ multiplex PCR; TCRdb's version includes in-frame clones alone and lacks a portion of them. The sample carries some 100,000 clones, 75% to 85% recorded once. V was pared by 3 bases and J by 2 bases, with 15 bases between. This CDR3 contains 16 residues. CDR1 and CDR2 from the germline V gene are SGHDT and YYEEEE. To note about this clone: Its cognate antigen is unknown.

The rearrangement joins TRBV5-6 to TRBJ1-5, with D maybe TRBD1 (6 bases). This TCR derives from a woman aged 18-35 years in good health and CMV-seronegative. Specimen: PBMCs. Here the CDR3 reads CASSSGLGQGNQPQHF. For the CDR3, the DNA is TGTGCCAGCAGCTCCGGCCTGGGACAAGGCAATCAGCCCCAGCATTTT.